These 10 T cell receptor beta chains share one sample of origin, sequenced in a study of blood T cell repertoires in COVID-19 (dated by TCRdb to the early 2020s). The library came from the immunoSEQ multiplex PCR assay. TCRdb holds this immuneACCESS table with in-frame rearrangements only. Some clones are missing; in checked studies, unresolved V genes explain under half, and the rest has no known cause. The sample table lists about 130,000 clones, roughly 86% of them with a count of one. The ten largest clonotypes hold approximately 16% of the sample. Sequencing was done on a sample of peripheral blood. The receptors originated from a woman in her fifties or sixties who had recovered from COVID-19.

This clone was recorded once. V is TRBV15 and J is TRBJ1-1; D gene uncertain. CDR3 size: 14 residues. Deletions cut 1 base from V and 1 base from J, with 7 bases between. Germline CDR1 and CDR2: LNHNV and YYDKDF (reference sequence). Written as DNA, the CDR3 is TGTGCCACCAGCAGAGGAGAGGGGAACACTGAAGCTTTCTTT. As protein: CATSRGEGNTEAFF.

The CDR3 protein is CASSIDLGESSSVNQPQHF. The CDR3 DNA reads as TGTGCCAGTAGTATAGACCTCGGGGAAAGTAGTAGTGTCAATCAGCCCCAGCATTTT. This rearrangement joins TRBV19 to TRBJ1-5, with unresolved D. The CDR3 loop spans 19 amino acids. V lost 0 bases, J lost 3 bases, and 21 bases lay in between. Germline V gene sequence: CDR1 LNHDA, CDR2 SQIVND (reference sequence).

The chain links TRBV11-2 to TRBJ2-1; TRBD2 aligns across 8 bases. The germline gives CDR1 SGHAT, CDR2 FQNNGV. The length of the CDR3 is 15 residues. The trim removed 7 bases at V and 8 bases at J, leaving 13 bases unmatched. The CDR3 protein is CASNFPGLGKDEQFF. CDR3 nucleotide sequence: TGTGCCAGCAACTTCCCGGGACTAGGAAAAGATGAGCAGTTCTTC. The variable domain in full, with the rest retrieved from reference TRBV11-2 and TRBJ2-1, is EAGVAQSPRYKIIEKRQSVAFWCNPISGHATLYWYQQILGQGPKLLIQFQNNGVVDDSQLPKDRFSAERLKGVDSTLKIQPAKLEDSAVYLCASNFPGLGKDEQFFGPGTRLTVL.

Here the CDR3 reads CASSSQFSSYEQYF. In DNA, the CDR3 is TGTGCCAGCAGTTCCCAATTCAGCTCCTACGAGCAGTACTTC. V gene TRBV27 combines with J gene TRBJ2-7, with D uncertain. Deletions cut 4 bases from V and 0 bases from J, with 10 bases between. The germline V gene encodes CDR1 MNHEY and CDR2 SMNVEV (reference sequence). This CDR3 has 14 amino acids.

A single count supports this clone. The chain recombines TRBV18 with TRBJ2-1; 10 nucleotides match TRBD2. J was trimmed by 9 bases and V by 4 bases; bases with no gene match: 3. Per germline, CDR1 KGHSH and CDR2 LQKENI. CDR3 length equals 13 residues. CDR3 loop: CASSQTSGSEQFF. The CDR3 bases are TGTGCCAGCTCACAGACTAGCGGGTCTGAGCAGTTCTTC.

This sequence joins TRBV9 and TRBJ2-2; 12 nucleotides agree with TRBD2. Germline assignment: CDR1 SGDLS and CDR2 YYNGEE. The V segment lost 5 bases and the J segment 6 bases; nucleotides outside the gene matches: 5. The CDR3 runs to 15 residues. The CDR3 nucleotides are TGTGCCAGCAGAGGACTAGCGGGACGGTCCGGGGAGCTGTTTTTT. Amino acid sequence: CASRGLAGRSGELFF.

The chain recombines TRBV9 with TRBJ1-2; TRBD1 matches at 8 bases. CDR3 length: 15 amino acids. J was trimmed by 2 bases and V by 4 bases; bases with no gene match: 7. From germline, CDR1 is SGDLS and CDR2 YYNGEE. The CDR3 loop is CASSPRDRGNYGYTF. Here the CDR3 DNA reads TGTGCCAGCAGCCCCCGAGACAGGGGAAACTATGGCTACACCTTC.

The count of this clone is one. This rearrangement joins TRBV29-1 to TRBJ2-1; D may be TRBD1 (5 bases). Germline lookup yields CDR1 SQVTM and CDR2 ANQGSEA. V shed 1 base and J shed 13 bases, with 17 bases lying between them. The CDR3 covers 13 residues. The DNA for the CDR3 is TGCAGCGTTGAAGGGCAGGGAAAGAGGCTTCAGTTCTTC. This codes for CSVEGQGKRLQFF.

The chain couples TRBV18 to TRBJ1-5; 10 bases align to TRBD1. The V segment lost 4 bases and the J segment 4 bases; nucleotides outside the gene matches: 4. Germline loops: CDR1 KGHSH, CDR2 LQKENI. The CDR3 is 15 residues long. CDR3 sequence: CASSLRDRGNQPQHF. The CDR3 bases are TGTGCCAGCTCACTCCGGGACAGGGGTAATCAGCCCCAGCATTTT.

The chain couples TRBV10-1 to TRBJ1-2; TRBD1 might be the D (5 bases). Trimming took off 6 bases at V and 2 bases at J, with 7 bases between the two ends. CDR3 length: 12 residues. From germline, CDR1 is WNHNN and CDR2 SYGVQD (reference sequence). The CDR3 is CASSRTNYGYTF. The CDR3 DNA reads TGCGCCAGCAGCAGGACAAACTATGGCTACACCTTC.